The 6 T cell receptor beta chains presented below share a single source sample, sequenced in a study of cytomegalovirus exposure and HLA in healthy donors. Libraries were prepared by immunoSEQ multiplex PCR; TCRdb keeps only in-frame clonotypes and omits some of them. The sample carries approximately 300,000 clones, approximately 86% recorded once. The source material was PBMCs. The source of these receptors is a woman in her thirties in good health and CMV-seropositive.

This chain uses TRBV30 with TRBJ1-1; perhaps TRBD1 as D (5 bases). This CDR3 contains 13 residues. The germline V gene has CDR1 GTSNPN and CDR2 SVGIG (reference sequence). V was pared by 4 bases and J by 4 bases, with 13 bases between. CDR3 nucleotide sequence: TGTGCCTGGAATAGGGACCGTATCACTGAAGCTTTCTTT. It codes for CAWNRDRITEAFF.

In this sample, this clone turned up a few times. This chain joins TRBV5-1 and TRBJ2-7; D is ambiguous. The V gene lost 2 bases and the J gene lost 1 base, with 7 bases spanning the gap. CDR3 length: 13 residues. From germline, CDR1 is SGHRS and CDR2 YFSETQ. CDR3 protein: CASSFDTSYEQYF. CDR3 nucleotide sequence: TGCGCCAGCAGCTTTGACACTTCCTACGAGCAGTACTTC.

The chain recombines TRBV6-5 with TRBJ2-2; TRBD2 might be the D (6 bases). CDR3 size: 15 residues. Germline V lookup: CDR1 MNHEY, CDR2 SVGAGI. Deletions cut 0 bases from V and 7 bases from J, with 12 bases between. The DNA for the CDR3 is TGTGCCAGCAGTTACTCGGAGGGATTTGGCGGGGAGCTGTTTTTT. Translated: CASSYSEGFGGELFF.

This clone has just one count. V gene TRBV7-6 combines with J gene TRBJ2-1, with TRBD2 matching 8 bases. The trim removed 3 bases at V and 0 bases at J, leaving 4 bases unmatched. The CDR3 has 16 residues. Germline CDR1 reads SGHVS; CDR2 reads FNYEAQ. CDR3 loop: CASSLESGSSYNEQFF. As DNA, the CDR3 is TGTGCCAGCAGCTTGGAGAGCGGGAGCTCCTACAATGAGCAGTTCTTC. The full variable domain, in which reference TRBV7-6 and TRBJ2-1 provide the parts outside the CDR3, is GAGVSQSPRYKVTKRGQDVALRCDPISGHVSLYWYRQALGQGPEFLTYFNYEAQQDKSGLPNDRFSAERPEGSISTLTIQRTEQRDSAMYRCASSLESGSSYNEQFFGPGTRLTVL.

This chain connects TRBV5-1 to TRBJ1-1; maybe TRBD1 (5 bases). The CDR3 totals 15 residues. CDR1 SGHRS and CDR2 YFSETQ come from the germline V gene. Trimming removed 0 bases from V and 2 bases from J, with 11 bases in between. The CDR3 loop reads CASSLATTVNTEAFF. The CDR3 nucleotides read TGCGCCAGCAGCTTGGCTACGACAGTTAACACTGAAGCTTTCTTT.

The V gene is TRBV30, the J gene TRBJ2-7, with 8 bases matching TRBD2. V lost 0 bases to trimming and J lost 7 bases; unmatched junction nucleotides: 8. This CDR3 has 14 amino acids. The germline gives CDR1 GTSNPN, CDR2 SVGIG (reference sequence). The CDR3 loop reads CAWSVAFLAGEQYF. CDR3 DNA: TGTGCCTGGAGTGTGGCGTTCTTAGCGGGGGAGCAGTACTTC.